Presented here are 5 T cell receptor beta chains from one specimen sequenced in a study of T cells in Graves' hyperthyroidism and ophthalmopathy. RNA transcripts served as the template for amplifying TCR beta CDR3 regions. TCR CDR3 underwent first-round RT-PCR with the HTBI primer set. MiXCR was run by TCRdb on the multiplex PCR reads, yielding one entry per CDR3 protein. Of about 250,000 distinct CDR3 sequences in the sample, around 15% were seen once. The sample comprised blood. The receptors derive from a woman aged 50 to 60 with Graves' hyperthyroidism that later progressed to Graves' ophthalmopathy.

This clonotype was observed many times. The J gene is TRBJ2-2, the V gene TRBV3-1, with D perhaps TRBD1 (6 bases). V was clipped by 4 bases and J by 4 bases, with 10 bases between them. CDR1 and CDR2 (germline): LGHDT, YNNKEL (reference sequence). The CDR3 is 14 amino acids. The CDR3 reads CASSPHRVTGELFF. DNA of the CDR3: TGTGCCAGCAGCCCCCACAGGGTCACCGGGGAGCTGTTTTTT.

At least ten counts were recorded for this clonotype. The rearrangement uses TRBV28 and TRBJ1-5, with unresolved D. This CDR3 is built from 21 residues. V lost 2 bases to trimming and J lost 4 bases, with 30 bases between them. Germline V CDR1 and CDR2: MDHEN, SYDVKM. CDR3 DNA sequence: TGTGCCAGCAGTTTAACGGTTTTGTGGATTCCTTTGTCGGCCACAAATCAGCCCCAGCATTTT. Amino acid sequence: CASSLTVLWIPLSATNQPQHF.

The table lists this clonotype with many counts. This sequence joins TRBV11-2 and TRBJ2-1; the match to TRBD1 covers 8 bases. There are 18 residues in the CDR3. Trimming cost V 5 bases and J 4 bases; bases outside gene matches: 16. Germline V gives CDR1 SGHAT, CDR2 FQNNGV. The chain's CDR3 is CASSPRTGKISSYNEQFF. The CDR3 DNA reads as TGTGCCAGCAGCCCCCGGACAGGGAAAATCTCTTCATACAATGAGCAGTTCTTC.

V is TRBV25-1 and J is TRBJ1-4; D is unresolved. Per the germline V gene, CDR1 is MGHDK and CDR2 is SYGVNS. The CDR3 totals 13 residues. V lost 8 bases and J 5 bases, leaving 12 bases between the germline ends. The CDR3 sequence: CASLGPFNEKLFF. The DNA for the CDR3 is TGTGCCAGCCTAGGGCCATTCAATGAAAAACTGTTTTTT.

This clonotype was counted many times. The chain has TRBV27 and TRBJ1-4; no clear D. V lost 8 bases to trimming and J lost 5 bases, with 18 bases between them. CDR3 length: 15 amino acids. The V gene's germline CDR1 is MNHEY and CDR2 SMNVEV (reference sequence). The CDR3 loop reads CASSFLQNVNEKLFF. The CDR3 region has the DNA TGTGCCAGCTCCTTCCTCCAGAACGTAAATGAAAAACTGTTTTTT.